The 28 T cell receptor beta chains in this list originate from one sample, sequenced in a study of T cell responses to AZD1222 COVID-19 vaccine. Only in-frame clones appear in the TCRdb table, and some are missing; sequencing was by immunoSEQ multiplex PCR. The repertoire has some 130,000 clones, roughly 93% of them found once; the top ten carry 5% to 7%. The sequences come from peripheral blood, collected on day 0 of AZD1222 vaccination. Every receptor here comes from an adult in good health.

The chain combines TRBV2 with TRBJ1-6; 7 bases align to TRBD1. V lost 5 bases and J lost 10; bases outside the gene matches: 5. This CDR3 comprises 13 residues. Germline CDR1 and CDR2: SNHLY and FYNNEI. The CDR3 nucleotides are TGTGCCAGCAGTCACAGGGGAGGCTCACCCCTCCACTTT. Translation gives CASSHRGGSPLHF. Full variable domain (rest looked up from reference TRBV2 and TRBJ1-6): EPEVTQTPSHQVTQMGQEVILRCVPISNHLYFYWYRQILGQKVEFLVSFYNNEISEKSEIFDDQFSVERPDGSNFTLKIRSTKLEDSAMYFCASSHRGGSPLHFGNGTRLTVT.

This CDR3 is CASSAYSPSSGRLFSSYNEQFF. DNA of the CDR3: TGTGCCAGCAGTGCTTATTCCCCGAGTAGCGGGAGGTTATTTAGCTCCTACAATGAGCAGTTCTTC. The chain combines TRBV27 with TRBJ2-1; the match to TRBD2 covers 10 bases. The CDR3 covers 22 residues. The ends lost 5 bases at V and 0 bases at J; junction bases unmatched: 22. Germline CDR1 and CDR2: MNHEY and SMNVEV (reference sequence).

The rearrangement uses TRBV30 and TRBJ1-5, with D possibly matching TRBD1 (5 bases). This CDR3 is 14 amino acids long. Germline V gene sequence: CDR1 GTSNPN, CDR2 SVGIG (reference sequence). V was shortened by 3 bases and J by 3 bases, with 12 bases between the two germline ends. CDR3 coding DNA: TGTGCCTGGAGCGTGGGGGGACTCAATCAGCCCCAGCATTTT. It specifies CAWSVGGLNQPQHF.

The rearrangement links TRBV18 to TRBJ1-5, with D perhaps TRBD1 (6 bases). The germline V gene encodes CDR1 KGHSH and CDR2 LQKENI. The CDR3 has 15 amino acids. The ends were cut back, 2 bases at V and 4 bases at J, with 12 bases in the middle. CDR3 protein: CASSPGRGGNQPQHF. CDR3 sequence (DNA): TGTGCCAGCTCACCAGGCAGGGGAGGGAATCAGCCCCAGCATTTT.

V and J are TRBV18 and TRBJ2-7; 14 bases agree with TRBD2. Germline V gene data show CDR1 as KGHSH and CDR2 as LQKENI. The V segment lost 5 bases and the J segment 0 bases; nucleotides outside the gene matches: 9. The CDR3 extends over 18 amino acids. The CDR3: CASSTTGLAGAGSYEQYF. CDR3 coding DNA: TGTGCCAGCTCAACTACGGGACTAGCGGGAGCTGGCTCCTACGAGCAGTACTTC.

The genes are TRBV6-1 and TRBJ2-2; 7 bases are a match to TRBD2. The length of the CDR3 is 15 residues. The J segment lost 5 bases and the V segment lost 5 bases, leaving 8 bases of the junction unmatched. CDR1 and CDR2 from the germline V gene are MNHNS and SASEGT. CDR3 region: CASSSAGVFTGELFF. The CDR3 DNA reads as TGTGCCAGCAGTTCCGCGGGAGTCTTTACCGGGGAGCTGTTTTTT.

This clone was detected only once. The rearrangement links TRBV19 to TRBJ1-4; D remains unclear. Germline-derived CDR1 and CDR2 are LNHDA and SQIVND (reference sequence). The CDR3 is 16 amino acids. V lost 3 bases and J 4 bases, leaving 15 bases between the germline ends. The CDR3 region is CASSILPGRVNEKLFF. The CDR3 region has the DNA TGTGCCAGTAGTATCCTTCCTGGCCGGGTTAATGAAAAACTGTTTTTT.

The V gene is TRBV30, the J gene TRBJ1-4; possible D gene TRBD1, 6 bases. The CDR3 runs to 14 residues. Germline V gene lookup returns CDR1 GTSNPN and CDR2 SVGIG (reference sequence). V was trimmed by 0 bases and J by 8 bases, leaving 13 bases between them. In DNA form, the CDR3 reads TGTGCCTGGAGTGTGAGGGGGGCGGGCGAAAAACTGTTTTTT. This sequence encodes CAWSVRGAGEKLFF.

The chain has TRBV27 and TRBJ2-7; 9 bases agree with TRBD2. Trimming at V came to 5 bases and at J to 6 bases, leaving 17 bases not matched to a gene. CDR1 and CDR2 from the germline V gene are MNHEY and SMNVEV (reference sequence). The CDR3 has 17 amino acids. The CDR3 nucleotides are TGTGCCAGCAGTCCTTTAGCGGGGGTCGGTCGTATGGGCGAGCAGTACTTC. Translated: CASSPLAGVGRMGEQYF.

V is TRBV19 and J is TRBJ2-7, with 8 bases matching TRBD1. The CDR3 contains 15 residues. V shed 2 bases, J shed 2 bases, and the junction held 5 bases outside the gene matches. Germline values: CDR1 LNHDA, CDR2 SQIVND (reference sequence). The CDR3 coding sequence is TGTGCCAGTAGTATAAGCAGGGACAGGACCTACGAGCAGTACTTC. It encodes CASSISRDRTYEQYF.

This sequence joins TRBV9 and TRBJ1-2, with D perhaps matching TRBD1 (6 bases). The germline V gene encodes CDR1 SGDLS and CDR2 YYNGEE. V was pared by 4 bases and J by 2 bases, with 36 bases between. The CDR3 length is 22 residues. As DNA, the CDR3 is TGTGCCAGCAGCCCGTTTCTCTTTCTTGGAGGGGGACTACTCCGAGGGAACTATGGCTACACCTTC. Protein: CASSPFLFLGGGLLRGNYGYTF.

The V gene is TRBV18, the J gene TRBJ1-1; D remains ambiguous. The CDR3 is made up of 13 amino acids. V shed 4 bases and J shed 8 bases, with 14 bases lying between them. Germline V gene data show CDR1 as KGHSH and CDR2 as LQKENI. The CDR3 region is CASSLTSGVEAFF. CDR3 coding DNA: TGTGCCAGCTCACTGACCAGCGGCGTGGAAGCTTTCTTT.

The genes are TRBV6-5 and TRBJ2-1; 7 positions agree with TRBD1. The CDR3 covers 12 residues. Germline assignment: CDR1 MNHEY and CDR2 SVGAGI. The V segment lost 6 bases and the J segment 5 bases; nucleotides outside the gene matches: 1. CDR3 DNA sequence: TGTGCCAGCAGAGGACAGGACAATGAGCAGTTCTTC. It encodes CASRGQDNEQFF.

The V call is TRBV19, the J call TRBJ2-1, with no clear D. The CDR3 sequence is 16 residues long. Germline lookup yields CDR1 LNHDA and CDR2 SQIVND (reference sequence). V lost 3 bases to trimming and J lost 8 bases, with 20 bases between them. The CDR3 is CASSIWFTVVQDEQFF. The CDR3, as DNA: TGTGCCAGTAGTATTTGGTTTACGGTTGTCCAGGATGAGCAGTTCTTC.

The CDR3 coding sequence is TGTGCCAGCAGCGCTTACGGGGGGGTAGAGACCCAGTACTTC. This encodes CASSAYGGVETQYF. The chain employs TRBV9 and TRBJ2-5; 8 positions match TRBD2. Germline CDR1 SGDLS, CDR2 YYNGEE. Trimming cost V 3 bases and J 4 bases; bases outside gene matches: 5. The CDR3 extends over 14 amino acids.

The V and J genes are TRBV6-6 and TRBJ2-7, with D possibly TRBD1 on 5 matching bases. The V end was cut by 1 base, the J end by 6 bases, with 13 bases between. The CDR3 spans 14 residues. Germline V gives CDR1 MNHNY, CDR2 SVGAGI (reference sequence). The CDR3 DNA follows: TGTGCCAGCAGTTACTTGCAGGGCCGGGTCGAGCAGTACTTC. This encodes CASSYLQGRVEQYF.

This chain links TRBV30 with TRBJ1-6; TRBD1 matches 10 bases. CDR3 length: 16 amino acids. Germline V gene data show CDR1 as GTSNPN and CDR2 as SVGIG (reference sequence). V lost 3 bases and J lost 6; bases outside the gene matches: 8. CDR3 sequence: CAWRDRGALTNSPLHF. The DNA for the CDR3 is TGTGCCTGGAGGGACAGGGGGGCCCTCACTAATTCACCCCTCCACTTT.

The rearrangement uses TRBV6-5 and TRBJ2-1; 10 bases are a match to TRBD2. The CDR3 sequence is 14 residues long. The germline gives CDR1 MNHEY, CDR2 SVGAGI. V trimming: 0 bases; J trimming: 15 bases; junction bases outside the gene matches: 8. This CDR3 is CASSYSILAGAMFF. CDR3 DNA sequence: TGTGCCAGCAGTTACTCGATCCTAGCGGGGGCCATGTTCTTC.

The chain has TRBV18 and TRBJ1-4; D is unresolved. The length of the CDR3 is 13 residues. The germline V and J ends were trimmed by 4 bases and 8 bases, with 11 bases remaining between them. Germline V lookup: CDR1 KGHSH, CDR2 LQKENI. The CDR3 DNA reads TGTGCCAGCTCACGGGCTCAGGAGGAAAAACTGTTTTTT. Encoded protein: CASSRAQEEKLFF.

The chain links TRBV13 to TRBJ2-3; TRBD2 is a possible D gene (5 bases). Germline loops: CDR1 PRHDT, CDR2 FYEKMQ (reference sequence). The CDR3 runs 18 residues. The V end lost 2 bases, the J end lost 6 bases, and 24 bases lay between the germline ends. Here the CDR3 reads CASSLSLNYGRRRDTQYF. CDR3 coding DNA: TGTGCCAGCAGCTTAAGCTTGAACTACGGTCGGAGGAGGGATACGCAGTATTTT.

The CDR3 sequence is CSASLGGLTYEQYF. The CDR3 nucleotides are TGCAGTGCTAGTCTCGGAGGCCTCACCTACGAGCAGTACTTC. This sequence joins TRBV20-1 and TRBJ2-7; maybe TRBD2 (5 bases). V gave up 3 bases and J gave up 2 bases, with 14 bases separating them. CDR3 length equals 14 residues. Germline CDR1 reads DFQATT; CDR2 reads SNEGSKA (reference sequence).

V is TRBV5-4 and J is TRBJ2-7, with a weak D call TRBD1 (6 bases). V lost 0 bases and J 5 bases, leaving 21 bases between the germline ends. The germline CDR1 and CDR2 sequences are SGHNT and YYREEE (reference sequence). This CDR3 has 17 amino acids. DNA of the CDR3: TGTGCCAGCAGCTTGGTTTCGTCCAGGGGCATTGGCCACGAGCAGTACTTC. This translates into CASSLVSSRGIGHEQYF. The whole variable domain, filled in from reference TRBV5-4 and TRBJ2-7, reads ETGVTQSPTHLIKTRGQQVTLRCSSQSGHNTVSWYQQALGQGPQFIFQYYREEENGRGNFPPRFSGLQFPNYSSELNVNALELDDSALYLCASSLVSSRGIGHEQYFGPGTRLTVT.

This chain links TRBV12-3 or TRBV12-4 with TRBJ1-2, with 8 nucleotides matching TRBD1. The junction had 2 bases not matched to a gene; V was cut back by 3 bases and J by 8 bases. The CDR3 is made up of 12 amino acids. The CDR3 here is CASSLTGVGYTF. The CDR3 coding sequence is TGTGCCAGCAGTTTGACAGGGGTCGGCTACACCTTC.

The rearrangement uses TRBV24-1 and TRBJ2-1; TRBD1 matches 7 bases. This CDR3 contains 13 residues. Germline V CDR1 and CDR2: KGHDR, SFDVKD. The junction had 4 bases not matched to a gene; V was cut back by 9 bases and J by 3 bases. The CDR3: CATRDRSYNEQFF. Written as DNA, the CDR3 is TGTGCCACCCGGGACAGAAGCTACAATGAGCAGTTCTTC.

This chain links TRBV20-1 with TRBJ2-5; TRBD2 matches at 10 bases. The CDR3 is made up of 16 amino acids. After removal of 3 bases from V and 1 base from J, the junction contained 8 bases not matched to a gene. Germline V gene lookup returns CDR1 DFQATT and CDR2 SNEGSKA (reference sequence). CDR3 nucleotide sequence: TGCAGTGCTAGTTTAAACAAGCGGGAGGGCCAAGAGACCCAGTACTTC. Translated: CSASLNKREGQETQYF.

The chain recombines TRBV5-1 with TRBJ2-5, with D perhaps TRBD2 (6 bases). Germline-derived CDR1 and CDR2 are SGHRS and YFSETQ. With 3 bases removed from V and 7 bases from J, the gap between germline ends came to 13 bases. CDR3 length: 13 residues. The CDR3: CASSSGDRGTQYF. The CDR3 coding sequence is TGCGCCAGCAGCTCGGGGGACCGAGGGACCCAGTACTTC.

In this sample, this clone turned up once. The chain has TRBV7-2 and TRBJ2-7; D perhaps matches TRBD2 (5 bases). The CDR3 extends over 13 amino acids. CDR1 is SGHTA, CDR2 FQGNSA, per germline. V was cut by 2 bases and J by 6 bases, with 11 bases left in between. CDR3 residues: CASSLNGLAEQYF. The CDR3 DNA reads as TGTGCCAGCAGCTTAAATGGACTGGCCGAGCAGTACTTC.

This chain connects TRBV10-3 to TRBJ1-1; a possible D gene is TRBD1 (5 bases). The CDR3 contains 16 residues. CDR1 and CDR2 (germline): ENHRY, SYGVKD. V was trimmed by 1 base and J by 1 base, leaving 13 bases between them. For the CDR3, the DNA is TGTGCCATCAGTGAGTGGGACCAACCAAGGAACACTGAAGCTTTCTTT. Encoded protein: CAISEWDQPRNTEAFF.